This TCR beta chain originates from a study of lymphopenia after photon versus proton radiotherapy. General observations from the study: Proton therapy kept repertoires fairly stable, unlike photons, which gained effector/memory cells.

A word on this clone: Its antigen remains unidentified.

Data came from immunoSEQ multiplex PCR; TCRdb stores just in-frame clones and leaves some out. The table lists tens of thousands of clones, around 90% of them singletons, with around 9% in the top ten. The trim removed 5 bases at V and 2 bases at J, leaving 6 bases unmatched. The germline CDR1 and CDR2 sequences are SGHTA and FQGNSA. This CDR3 has 14 residues. The sequence derives from a woman between 65 and 79 years old with pancreatic cancer. Some clones in this sample may be carry-over from other donors' samples. The chain carries TRBV7-2 and TRBJ2-7; the match to TRBD2 covers 7 bases. The sample here was peripheral blood, taken from a patient treated with proton-based radiotherapy. This CDR3 is CASSGTTSTYEQYF. In DNA, the CDR3 is TGTGCCAGCAGCGGGACTACATCAACCTACGAGCAGTACTTC.